This TCR beta chain stems from a study of cytomegalovirus exposure and HLA in healthy donors. Study-wide results and limits: Testing in vitro showed a few CMV-associated chains specific for CMV antigens. Some public TCRs appeared in many individuals, while most sequences were rare. According to reports, the classifier identified cytomegalovirus status with high specificity and sensitivity. It was found in a later analysis that first-cohort TCR clusters tended to co-occur in the 130 or so validation repertoires.

Sequenced by immunoSEQ multiplex PCR; TCRdb stores in-frame clones only, minus some. The table records a few hundred thousand clones, roughly 89% of them present only once. Germline assignment: CDR1 SNHLY and CDR2 FYNNEI. The CDR3 sequence is 13 residues long. Trimming took 3 bases from V and 4 from J, leaving 9 bases between them. For this clone: Its target is not known.

The chain recombines TRBV2 with TRBJ1-1, with a possible D match to TRBD1 (6 bases). Material for sequencing was PBMCs. This receptor was obtained from a woman under 30 in good health and CMV-seronegative. The CDR3 nucleotides read TGTGCCAGCAGTGAGCAGGGGAGCACTGAAGCTTTCTTT. It specifies CASSEQGSTEAFF.